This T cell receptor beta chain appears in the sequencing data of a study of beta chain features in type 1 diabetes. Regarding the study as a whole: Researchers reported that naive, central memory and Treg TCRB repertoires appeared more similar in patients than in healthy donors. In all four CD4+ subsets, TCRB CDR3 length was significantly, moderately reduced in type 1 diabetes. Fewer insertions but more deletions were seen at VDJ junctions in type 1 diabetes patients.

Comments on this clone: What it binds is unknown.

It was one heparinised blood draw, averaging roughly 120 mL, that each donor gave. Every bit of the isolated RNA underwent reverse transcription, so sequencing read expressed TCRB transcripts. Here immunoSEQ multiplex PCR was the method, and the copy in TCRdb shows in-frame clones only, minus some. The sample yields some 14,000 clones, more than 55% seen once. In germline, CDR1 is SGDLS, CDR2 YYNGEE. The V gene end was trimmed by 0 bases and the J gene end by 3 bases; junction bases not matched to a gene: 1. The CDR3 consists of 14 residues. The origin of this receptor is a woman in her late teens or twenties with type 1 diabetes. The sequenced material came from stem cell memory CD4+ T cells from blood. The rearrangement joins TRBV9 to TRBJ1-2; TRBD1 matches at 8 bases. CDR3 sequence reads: CASSVVDRDYGYTF. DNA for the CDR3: TGTGCCAGCAGCGTAGTGGACAGGGACTATGGCTACACCTTC.